This T cell receptor (beta chain) was obtained from a study of blood T cell repertoires in COVID-19. Study information: Samples of COVID-19 (acute and convalescent) were obtained from the United States, Italy and Spain.

TCRdb's copy holds only in-frame clones and misses some; the assay was immunoSEQ multiplex PCR. The sample includes a few hundred thousand clones, around 86% seen only once; the top ten take roughly 10%. This CDR3 spans 16 amino acids. Trimming stripped 6 bases from V and 8 bases from J, with 25 bases between. Recovery meant two consecutive negative NP/OP PCR tests, professional clearance, or resolved symptoms. Sequencing was done on a sample of PBMCs or T cells enriched from blood (not recorded which). The chain joins TRBV23-1 to TRBJ1-2, with a weak D call TRBD1 (6 bases). TRBV23-1 is annotated as an ORF whose role is uncertain. The receptor was isolated from a woman under 30 who had recovered from COVID-19. CDR3 coding DNA: TGCGCCAGCAGGCATTCAGGGGCCTTCCACCGTGAGGGCTACACCTTC. It translates to CASRHSGAFHREGYTF.